The 8 T cell receptor beta chains reported below all come from one sample, sequenced in a study of blood T cell repertoires in COVID-19. Sequencing was performed with immunoSEQ multiplex PCR; in TCRdb, only in-frame clones are kept and a portion is missing. Of fewer than 350,000 clones in the sample, roughly nine tenths were seen once. The sample was peripheral blood. These TCRs come from a woman in her 30s with COVID-19, enrolled during active disease.

This clone was counted once. This sequence joins TRBV5-6 and TRBJ2-1; D gene uncertain. Germline V gene lookup returns CDR1 SGHDT and CDR2 YYEEEE. V dropped 2 bases and J dropped 5 bases, with 11 bases sitting between them. This CDR3 is built from 14 residues. In DNA, the CDR3 is TGTGCCAGCAGCTTTGGTCTTTACAACAATGAGCAGTTCTTC. Its translation: CASSFGLYNNEQFF.

This sequence joins TRBV12-3 or TRBV12-4 and TRBJ1-1, with a possible D match to TRBD1 (6 bases). This CDR3 comprises 13 residues. V was trimmed by 9 bases and J by 0 bases, leaving 11 bases between them. CDR3 loop: CASSDSMNTEAFF. CDR3 coding DNA: TGTGCCAGTTCGGACAGCATGAACACTGAAGCTTTCTTT.

The table lists this clone with a count of one. The chain couples TRBV18 to TRBJ2-2, with TRBD2 matching over 8 bases. Germline V gene lookup returns CDR1 KGHSH and CDR2 LQKENI. This CDR3 region has 15 residues. With 6 bases clipped from V and 5 bases from J, the junction kept 8 bases outside the gene matches. For the CDR3, the DNA is TGTGCCAGCTCGCTACGCGGGGGGTATACCGGGGAGCTGTTTTTT. Translation gives CASSLRGGYTGELFF.

The chain carries TRBV27 and TRBJ2-1, with D perhaps TRBD2 (5 bases). Trimming stripped 7 bases from V and 1 base from J, with 14 bases between. The V gene's germline CDR1 is MNHEY and CDR2 SMNVEV (reference sequence). This CDR3 is built from 15 residues. CDR3 in amino acids: CASTTVRVSYNEQFF. Here the CDR3 DNA reads TGTGCCAGCACCACAGTGCGGGTATCCTACAATGAGCAGTTCTTC.

In this sample, this clone turned up a few times. The chain is built from TRBV19 and TRBJ2-5; D is possibly TRBD2 (5 bases). Germline V gene data show CDR1 as LNHDA and CDR2 as SQIVND (reference sequence). V lost 8 bases and J 9 bases, leaving 16 bases between the germline ends. CDR3 length: 12 residues. CDR3 region: CASHDPWGAQYF. CDR3 bases: TGTGCCAGTCACGACCCGTGGGGAGCCCAGTACTTC.

This clone was seen only a few times. This chain uses TRBV2 with TRBJ2-2, with TRBD1 identical over 7 bases. CDR1 is SNHLY, CDR2 FYNNEI, per germline. This CDR3 comprises 13 residues. V gave up 6 bases and J gave up 3 bases; unmatched junction bases: 1. Here the CDR3 DNA reads TGTGCCAGCAGGGGACAGCACACCGGGGAGCTGTTTTTT. It specifies CASRGQHTGELFF.

This chain links TRBV3-1 (or the pseudogene TRBV3-2) with TRBJ2-1, with 9 bases lining up with TRBD2. The junction had 9 bases not matched to a gene; V was cut back by 0 bases and J by 0 bases. Per the germline V gene, CDR1 is LGHDT and CDR2 is YNNKEL (reference sequence). This CDR3 spans 19 amino acids. DNA for the CDR3: TGTGCCAGCAGCCAAGATATGAGGAGCGGGGGGCCCTCCTACAATGAGCAGTTCTTC. It encodes CASSQDMRSGGPSYNEQFF.

The V gene is TRBV5-6, the J gene TRBJ2-5; D perhaps matches TRBD2 (5 bases). Germline CDR1 SGHDT, CDR2 YYEEEE. V was cut by 0 bases and J by 6 bases, with 12 bases left in between. This CDR3 has 14 residues. CDR3 residues: CASSLVEGIKTQYF. CDR3 nucleotides: TGTGCCAGCAGCTTGGTTGAGGGAATAAAGACCCAGTACTTC.